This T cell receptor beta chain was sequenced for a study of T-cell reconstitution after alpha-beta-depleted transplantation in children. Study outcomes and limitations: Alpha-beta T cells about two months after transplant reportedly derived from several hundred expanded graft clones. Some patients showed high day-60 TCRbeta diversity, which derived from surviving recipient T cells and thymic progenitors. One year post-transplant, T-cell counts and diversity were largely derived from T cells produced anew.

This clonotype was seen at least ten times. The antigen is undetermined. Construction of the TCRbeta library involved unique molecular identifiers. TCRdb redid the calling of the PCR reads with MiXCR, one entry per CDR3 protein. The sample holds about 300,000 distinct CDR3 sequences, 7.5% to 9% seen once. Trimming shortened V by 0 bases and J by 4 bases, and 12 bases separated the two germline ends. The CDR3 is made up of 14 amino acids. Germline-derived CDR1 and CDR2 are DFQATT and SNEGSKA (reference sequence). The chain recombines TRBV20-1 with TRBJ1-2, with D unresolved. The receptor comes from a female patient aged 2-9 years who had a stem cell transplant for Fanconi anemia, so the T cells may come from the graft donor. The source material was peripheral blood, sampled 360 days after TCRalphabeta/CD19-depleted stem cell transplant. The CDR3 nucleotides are TGCAGTGCTAGAGACGGGCTAGGAAGCTATGGCTACACCTTC. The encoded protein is CSARDGLGSYGYTF.